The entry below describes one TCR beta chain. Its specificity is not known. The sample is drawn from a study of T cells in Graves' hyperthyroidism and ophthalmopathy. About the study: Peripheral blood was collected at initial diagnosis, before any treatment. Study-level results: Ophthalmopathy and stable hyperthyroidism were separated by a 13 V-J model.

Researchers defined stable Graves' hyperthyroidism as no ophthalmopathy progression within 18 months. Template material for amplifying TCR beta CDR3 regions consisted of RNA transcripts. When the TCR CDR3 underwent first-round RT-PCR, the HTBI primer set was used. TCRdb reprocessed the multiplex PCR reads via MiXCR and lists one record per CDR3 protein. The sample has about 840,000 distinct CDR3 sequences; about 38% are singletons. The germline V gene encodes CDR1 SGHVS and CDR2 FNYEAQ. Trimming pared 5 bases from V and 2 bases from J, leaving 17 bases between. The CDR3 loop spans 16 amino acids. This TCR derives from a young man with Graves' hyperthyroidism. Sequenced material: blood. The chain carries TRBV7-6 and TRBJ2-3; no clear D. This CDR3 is CASSVGSTLNTDTQYF. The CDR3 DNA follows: TGTGCCAGCAGCGTAGGGTCCACGCTTAACACAGATACGCAGTATTTT.